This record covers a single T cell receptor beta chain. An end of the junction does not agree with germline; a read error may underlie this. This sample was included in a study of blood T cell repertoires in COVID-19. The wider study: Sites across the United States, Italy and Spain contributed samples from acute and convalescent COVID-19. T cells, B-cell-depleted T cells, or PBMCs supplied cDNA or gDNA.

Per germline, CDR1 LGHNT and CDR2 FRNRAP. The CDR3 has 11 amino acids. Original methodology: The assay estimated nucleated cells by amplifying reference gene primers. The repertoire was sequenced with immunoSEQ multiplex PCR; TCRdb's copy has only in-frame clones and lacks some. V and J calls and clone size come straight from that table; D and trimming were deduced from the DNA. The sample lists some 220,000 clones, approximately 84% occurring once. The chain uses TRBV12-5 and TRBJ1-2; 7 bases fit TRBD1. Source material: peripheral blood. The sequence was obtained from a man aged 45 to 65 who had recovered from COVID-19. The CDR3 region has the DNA TGTGCTAGTGGCGCAAGGACAGGAGTCGTATTC. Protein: CASGARTGVVF. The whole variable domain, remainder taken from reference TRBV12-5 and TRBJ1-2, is DARVTQTPRHKVTEMGQEVTMRCQPILGHNTVFWYRQTMMQGLELLAYFRNRAPLDDSGMPKDRFSAEMPDATLATLKIQPSEPRDSAVYFCASGARTGVVFGSGTRLTVV.